This paragraph covers one T cell receptor beta chain sequence. This CDR3 is also generated by other DNA sequences in the sample. This sample is drawn from a study of blood T cell repertoires in COVID-19. The method was immunoSEQ multiplex PCR; TCRdb's version includes in-frame clones alone and lacks a portion of them. The sample consists of roughly 190,000 clones, 82% of them appearing once. The V and J ends lost 2 bases and 7 bases, in that order; junction bases with no gene match: 1. The CDR3 is 14 amino acids. Looked up from germline, CDR1 is SGHRS and CDR2 is YFSETQ. The receptor was derived from a woman aged 60 to 75 with acute COVID-19. The sample consisted of PBMCs or T cells enriched from blood (not recorded which). V is TRBV5-1 and J is TRBJ1-6; 9 nucleotides agree with TRBD1. CDR3 nucleotide sequence: TGCGCCAGCAGCTTCGGACAGGGGAATTCACCCCTCCACTTT. It is translated as CASSFGQGNSPLHF.